This entry lists 28 T cell receptor beta chains sequenced from one sample in a study of read filtering for tumor transcriptome and immune sequencing. From roughly 400 ng of RNA, a library with molecular barcoded alpha/delta and beta/gamma adaptors was made. Each CDR3 protein is one row after TCRdb ran MiXCR on the reads. This sample has tens of thousands of distinct CDR3 sequences, with 12% found just once. Sequenced sample: a population of CD138-negative cells sorted from bone marrow. These receptors all stem from a donor at least 40 years old with multiple myeloma.

This clonotype was observed many times. The chain uses TRBV20-1 and TRBJ2-1; the match to TRBD2 covers 8 bases. The CDR3 contains 12 residues. Unmatched junction bases numbered 8, after V lost 2 bases and J lost 14 bases. The germline CDR1 and CDR2 sequences are DFQATT and SNEGSKA (reference sequence). The CDR3 coding sequence is TGCAGTGCTAGACCTACCGGGGGGGGGGAGTTCTTC. It encodes CSARPTGGGEFF.

This clonotype was detected many times. The V gene is TRBV21-1, the J gene TRBJ1-1; the DNA was not compared with TRBD1, the D call given in the table. TRBV21-1 is a known pseudogene. This CDR3 is 17 amino acids long. CDR3 nucleotide sequence: TGTGCCAGCAGCAAAGCCGGAGACGCCACCGGGACCCGTGAAGCTTTCTTT. Its translation is CASSKAGDATGTREAFF.

This clonotype was detected many times. The rearrangement uses TRBV7-2 and TRBJ2-3; possibly TRBD2 for D (7 bases). The CDR3 sequence is 13 residues long. Germline-derived CDR1 and CDR2 are SGHTA and FQGNSA. Deletions cut 3 bases from V and 6 bases from J, with 10 bases between. The CDR3 reads CASSFGGADTQYF. The CDR3 DNA reads as TGTGCCAGCAGCTTTGGGGGGGCTGATACGCAGTATTTT.

This clonotype was counted only a few times. This sequence may be a read error, since a much larger clone differs from it by one base. V usage is TRBV6-2 or TRBV6-3 and J usage is TRBJ1-1, with D hard to call. This CDR3 is 15 amino acids long. Germline V gene sequence: CDR1 MNHEY, CDR2 SVGEGT. The chain's CDR3 is CVSSYSASGRIAAFF. The DNA for the CDR3 is TGTGTCAGCAGTTACTCGGCATCCGGTCGAATAGCGGCTTTCTTT.

With regard to this clonotype: This probably arose from a read error, given a far larger clone one base away. The missing conserved phenylalanine or tryptophan at the end of this CDR3 makes a read error likely. The J gene is TRBJ2-1, the V gene TRBV7-3; D gene ambiguous. CDR3 length: 12 residues. V lost 2 bases to trimming and J lost 6 bases, with 5 bases between them. Germline CDR1 SGHTA, CDR2 FQGTGA. The DNA of the CDR3 is TGTGCCAGCAGCTTAGTAAGCAATGAGCAGTTCCTC. Translation: CASSLVSNEQFL.

This clonotype has a single count. Being one base from a much bigger clone, this may be a read error. DNA of the CDR3: TGTGCCAGCAGTGAAGGTCGGACTAGTTCCAACGAGCAGTACTTC. Translation gives CASSEGRTSSNEQYF. The J gene is TRBJ2-7, the V gene TRBV6-1; TRBD2 agrees at 7 bases. The V gene end was trimmed by 1 base and the J gene end by 5 bases; junction bases not matched to a gene: 8. Germline V gene data show CDR1 as MNHNS and CDR2 as SASEGT. The CDR3 runs 15 residues.

This clonotype was detected many times. The rearrangement uses TRBV10-3 and TRBJ2-4; D perhaps matches TRBD2 (5 bases). V lost 10 bases, J lost 8 bases, and 21 bases lay in between. This CDR3 has 14 residues. Germline assignment: CDR1 ENHRY and CDR2 SYGVKD. CDR3 in amino acids: CATQREERVDIQYF. Here the CDR3 DNA reads TGTGCCACCCAAAGGGAAGAGAGGGTGGACATTCAGTACTTC.

A few counts support this clonotype. The CDR3 nucleotides are TGTGCCACGGGACAGGGTGTCCACGAGCAGTACTTC. It is translated as CATGQGVHEQYF. The chain uses TRBV7-9 and TRBJ2-7, with TRBD1 matching over 9 bases. J lost 5 bases, V lost 10 bases, and 6 bases had no gene match. Germline assignment: CDR1 SEHNR and CDR2 FQNEAQ (reference sequence). This CDR3 has 12 residues. Together with reference TRBV7-9 and TRBJ2-7, the CDR3 gives the full variable domain: DTGVSQNPRHKITKRGQNVTFRCDPISEHNRLYWYRQTLGQGPEFLTYFQNEAQLEKSRLLSDRFSAERPKGSFSTLEIQRTEQGDSAMYLCATGQGVHEQYFGPGTRLTVT.

This clonotype was recorded a few times. A much bigger clone sits one base away, suggesting this may be a read error. CDR3 loop: CASSNPGAGEKRFF. The CDR3 region has the DNA TGTGCCAGCAGCAACCCGGGGGCGGGGGAAAAACGGTTTTTT. The gene calls are TRBV12-3 or TRBV12-4 and TRBJ1-4, with D maybe TRBD1 (6 bases). The length of the CDR3 is 14 residues.

This clonotype was counted at least ten times. The gene calls are TRBV3-1 and TRBJ2-7; D possibly corresponds to TRBD2 (6 bases). Trimming stripped 4 bases from V and 4 bases from J, with 8 bases between. CDR1 and CDR2 from the germline V gene are LGHDT and YNNKEL (reference sequence). The CDR3 extends over 12 amino acids. CDR3 sequence: CASSPRGYEQYF. As DNA, the CDR3 is TGTGCCAGCAGCCCGCGGGGATACGAGCAGTACTTC.

This clonotype was counted a few times. V usage is TRBV19 and J usage is TRBJ1-5; D might be TRBD1 (5 bases). CDR1 and CDR2 (germline): LNHDA, SQIVND (reference sequence). Trimming took off 5 bases at V and 6 bases at J, with 11 bases between the two ends. This CDR3 is built from 13 residues. The CDR3 DNA follows: TGTGCCAGTAGTTGGGTTCAGGGTCAGCCCCAGCATTTT. Its protein is CASSWVQGQPQHF. Looking up the rest from reference TRBV19 and TRBJ1-5 gives the full variable domain: DGGITQSPKYLFRKEGQNVTLSCEQNLNHDAMYWYRQDPGQGLRLIYYSQIVNDFQKGDIAEGYSVSREKKESFPLTVTSAQKNPTAFYLCASSWVQGQPQHFGDGTRLSIL.

This clonotype showed up just a few times. The chain couples TRBV7-8 to TRBJ1-5; D call uncertain. This CDR3 is 14 amino acids long. The V and J ends lost 1 base and 7 bases respectively, with 11 bases between them. Germline CDR1 and CDR2: SGHVS and FQNEAQ. CDR3 sequence (DNA): TGTGCCAGCAGCTTAGGAGGGCCGAGACAGCCCCAGCATTTT. This translates into CASSLGGPRQPQHF.

Only a few counts were recorded for this clonotype. One base away lies a much larger clone, so this may be a sequencing read error. The rearrangement joins TRBV2 to TRBJ1-4; D is unclear. V was cut by 2 bases and J by 7 bases, with 11 bases left in between. Germline CDR1 and CDR2: SNHLY and FYNNEI. The CDR3 spans 14 residues. The CDR3 loop reads CASSETVFGEKLFF. CDR3 in DNA: TGTGCCAGCAGTGAAACAGTTTTTGGTGAAAAACTGTTTTTT.

Many counts were recorded for this clonotype. The V and J genes are TRBV29-1 and TRBJ1-1; no firm D call. The CDR3 is 13 residues long. The V and J ends lost 7 bases and 0 bases respectively, with 12 bases between them. Germline CDR1 and CDR2: SQVTM and ANQGSEA. CDR3 DNA: TGCAGCGGTGTAGGCAGTCTGAACACTGAAGCTTTCTTT. This sequence encodes CSGVGSLNTEAFF. The full variable domain, with the rest looked up from reference TRBV29-1 and TRBJ1-1, is SAVISQKPSRDICQRGTSLTIQCQVDSQVTMMFWYRQQPGQSLTLIATANQGSEATYESGFVIDKFPISRPNLTFSTLTVSNMSPEDSSIYLCSGVGSLNTEAFFGQGTRLTVV.

This clonotype was recorded many times. The rearrangement uses TRBV28 and TRBJ1-6; no reliable D call. Germline V gene data show CDR1 as MDHEN and CDR2 as SYDVKM. Trimming removed 3 bases at V and 10 bases at J, with 16 bases between. This CDR3 is 15 amino acids long. The CDR3 region is CASSFGPQGRSPLHF. CDR3 coding DNA: TGTGCCAGCAGTTTCGGGCCACAAGGAAGATCACCCCTCCACTTT.

This clonotype came up many times. The chain carries TRBV7-9 and TRBJ2-2; 10 nucleotides line up with TRBD1. This CDR3 spans 16 amino acids. Germline V gene lookup returns CDR1 SEHNR and CDR2 FQNEAQ (reference sequence). Trimming removed 5 bases from V and 1 base from J; junction bases left unmatched: 4. CDR3 sequence reads: CASSTRTGGNTGELFF. The CDR3 region has the DNA TGTGCCAGCAGCACAAGGACAGGGGGGAACACCGGGGAGCTGTTTTTT.

This clonotype showed up many times. This chain connects TRBV12-3 or TRBV12-4 to TRBJ2-2; the match to TRBD2 covers 14 bases. CDR3 length: 17 residues. V lost 5 bases to trimming and J lost 4 bases; unmatched junction nucleotides: 6. DNA of the CDR3: TGTGCCAGCAGTCCACGAGGACTAGCGGGGGGCACCGGGGAGCTGTTTTTT. Residues: CASSPRGLAGGTGELFF.

Ten or more counts support this clonotype. V and J are TRBV18 and TRBJ2-3; TRBD1 is a possible D gene (6 bases). The CDR3 is 13 residues long. Germline V gene lookup returns CDR1 KGHSH and CDR2 LQKENI. Trimming stripped 3 bases from V and 6 bases from J, with 10 bases between. In DNA form, the CDR3 reads TGTGCCAGCTCACCCGGACAGCCGGATACGCAGTATTTT. This codes for CASSPGQPDTQYF. Looking up the rest from reference TRBV18 and TRBJ2-3 gives the full variable domain: NAGVMQNPRHLVRRRGQEARLRCSPMKGHSHVYWYRQLPEEGLKFMVYLQKENIIDESGMPKERFSAEFPKEGPSILRIQQVVRGDSAAYFCASSPGQPDTQYFGPGTRLTVL.

This clonotype was seen ten or more times. This chain links TRBV5-1 with TRBJ2-6, with unresolved D. The CDR3 is 14 residues long. V was cut by 7 bases and J by 0 bases, with 8 bases left in between. Germline V lookup: CDR1 SGHRS, CDR2 YFSETQ. CDR3 residues: CASRASSGANVLTF. The CDR3 nucleotides are TGCGCCAGCCGGGCTTCCTCTGGGGCCAACGTCCTGACTTTC.

This clonotype was observed at least ten times. The V gene is TRBV29-1, the J gene TRBJ1-2; no definite D call. The germline V gene has CDR1 SQVTM and CDR2 ANQGSEA. This CDR3 region has 10 residues. The V end lost 3 bases, the J end lost 10 bases, and 9 bases lay between the germline ends. The CDR3 sequence is CSVDAGPYTF. The CDR3, as DNA: TGCAGCGTTGACGCGGGTCCCTACACCTTC.

This clonotype showed up many times. The chain has TRBV18 and TRBJ2-5; D unclear. Trimming removed 3 bases from V and 2 bases from J, with 7 bases in between. There are 13 residues in the CDR3. Germline V lookup: CDR1 KGHSH, CDR2 LQKENI. The CDR3 DNA is TGTGCCAGCTCACCGGACGAGCAAGAGACCCAGTACTTC. This encodes CASSPDEQETQYF.

This clonotype was picked up many times. The V and J genes are TRBV20-1 and TRBJ2-1; 8 bases agree with TRBD2. V gave up 4 bases and J gave up 9 bases; unmatched junction bases: 14. The CDR3 runs 15 residues. In germline, CDR1 is DFQATT, CDR2 SNEGSKA (reference sequence). In DNA form, the CDR3 reads TGCAGTGCTACTGGGGGCGGGGGGATAAAAAGTGAGCAGTTCTTC. This encodes CSATGGGGIKSEQFF.

A word on this clonotype: This could be a read error, since a much larger clone is one nucleotide away. The rearrangement uses TRBV28 and TRBJ1-5, with D hard to call. CDR3 length: 12 amino acids. Germline V gene lookup returns CDR1 MDHEN and CDR2 SYDVKM. CDR3: CAGSFPAQPQHF. The CDR3 region has the DNA TGTGCCGGCAGTTTCCCGGCCCAGCCCCAGCATTTT.

This clonotype occurred a few times. Here the CDR3 omits its conserved ending phenylalanine or tryptophan, so a read error is the likely source. The DNA is left out, because the CDR3 cannot be placed on it with certainty; the CDR3 is given as TCRdb lists it. CDR3 in amino acids: CASSLTDGAYEQCL. The chain has TRBV11-3 and TRBJ2-7. CDR1 SGHNT and CDR2 YENEEA come from the germline V gene. The CDR3 has 14 residues if both end residues are counted.

This clonotype was seen repeatedly, ten times or more. The CDR3 DNA is TGTGCCAGCGGGGGGGGACCTGAAGCTTTCTTT. Protein product: CASGGGPEAFF. The chain uses TRBV7-9 and TRBJ1-1; D is possibly TRBD1 (5 bases). Germline V gene sequence: CDR1 SEHNR, CDR2 FQNEAQ (reference sequence). The V end was cut by 8 bases, the J end by 6 bases, with 10 bases between. This CDR3 has 11 amino acids. Variable domain in full (rest from reference TRBV7-9 and TRBJ1-1): DTGVSQNPRHKITKRGQNVTFRCDPISEHNRLYWYRQTLGQGPEFLTYFQNEAQLEKSRLLSDRFSAERPKGSFSTLEIQRTEQGDSAMYLCASGGGPEAFFGQGTRLTVV.

The table lists this clonotype with many counts. The chain recombines TRBV20-1 with TRBJ1-1; a possible D gene is TRBD1 (5 bases). The CDR3 extends over 15 amino acids. Germline values: CDR1 DFQATT, CDR2 SNEGSKA (reference sequence). Trimming shortened V by 5 bases and J by 6 bases, and 22 bases separated the two germline ends. In nucleotides, the CDR3 is TGCAGTGCTCCCCACACCTTAGACAGTGGGGCTGAAGCTTTCTTT. It codes for CSAPHTLDSGAEAFF.

There are many counts of this clonotype. The chain has TRBV7-9 and TRBJ2-5; D perhaps matches TRBD2 (6 bases). The CDR3 length is 15 residues. V gave up 8 bases and J gave up 4 bases, with 20 bases separating them. Per germline, CDR1 SEHNR and CDR2 FQNEAQ (reference sequence). CDR3 sequence reads: CASGGLTGVRETQYF. The DNA for the CDR3 is TGTGCCAGCGGAGGTTTAACGGGGGTTCGAGAGACCCAGTACTTC.

A few counts support this clonotype. The rearrangement joins TRBV6-1 to TRBJ1-5, with D maybe TRBD1 (6 bases). The CDR3 contains 14 residues. Germline V gives CDR1 MNHNS, CDR2 SASEGT. V dropped 6 bases and J dropped 1 base, with 10 bases sitting between them. CDR3 residues: CASSSGDSNQPQHF. CDR3 sequence (DNA): TGTGCCAGCAGCTCAGGGGACAGCAATCAGCCCCAGCATTTT.